This T cell receptor beta chain was documented in a study of blood T cell repertoires in COVID-19. Looking at the study overall: Material from acute and convalescent COVID-19 was sourced from the United States, Italy and Spain. PBMCs, B-cell-depleted T cells, or T cells provided the cDNA or gDNA that made up the material.

The trim removed 6 bases at V and 9 bases at J, leaving 3 bases unmatched. Germline CDR1 is KGHSH and CDR2 is LQKENI. There are 12 residues in the CDR3. Only in-frame clones appear in the TCRdb table, and some are missing; sequencing was by immunoSEQ multiplex PCR. The table records around 77,000 clones, roughly 82% of them present only once. This chain uses TRBV18 with TRBJ2-1; 9 bases are shared with TRBD1. The sequenced sample consisted of peripheral blood. The receptor's source is a human donor in a cohort sampled during active COVID-19. Written as DNA, the CDR3 is TGTGCCAGCTCGACAGGGGGAGGTGAGCAGTTCTTC. It translates to CASSTGGGEQFF.